Listed below are T cell receptor beta chains from one sample, sequenced in a study of shared clonotypes between healthy human individuals. Using immunoSEQ multiplex PCR, the repertoire was profiled, and TCRdb retains in-frame clones only, with some absent. The repertoire holds 950,000 to 1,100,000 clones, with about 75% as singletons. Sequencing was carried out using memory CD4+ T cells sorted from blood. These receptors were obtained from a man aged 18 to 35 in good health. Both conserved end residues are part of each CDR3. Fields, in order: CDR3 DNA, CDR3 protein, J gene, D gene, clone size, V gene. D genes are given only for firm matches. The size of a clone is reported for some rows only, either as once, few or many, or as a class for expanded clones.

cdr3_nt: TGTGCCAGCAGCCGGGAGTTCCGAGAGACCCAGTACTTC
cdr3_aa: CASSREFRETQYF
j_call: TRBJ2-5
d_call: -
clone_size: -
v_call: TRBV6-5

cdr3_nt: TGTGCCAGCAGCGTAGTAGGGGAGACCCAGTACTTC
cdr3_aa: CASSVVGETQYF
j_call: TRBJ2-5
d_call: -
clone_size: -
v_call: TRBV9

cdr3_nt: TGTGCCAGCAGTCCTAGCGGGATTAGCACAGATACGCAGTATTTT
cdr3_aa: CASSPSGISTDTQYF
j_call: TRBJ2-3
d_call: TRBD2
clone_size: -
v_call: TRBV2

cdr3_nt: TGTGCCAGCAGCGCGGAGGGGTTGAGCAATCAGCCCCAGCATTTT
cdr3_aa: CASSAEGLSNQPQHF
j_call: TRBJ1-5
d_call: -
clone_size: -
v_call: TRBV9

cdr3_nt: TGTGCCAGCAGCCTCGTAAGACAGGCAGATTCACCCCTCCACTTT
cdr3_aa: CASSLVRQADSPLHF
j_call: TRBJ1-6
d_call: -
clone_size: -
v_call: TRBV7-9

cdr3_nt: TGTGCCTGGGCCCAGGGCAAAAACACTGAAGCTTTCTTT
cdr3_aa: CAWAQGKNTEAFF
j_call: TRBJ1-1
d_call: -
clone_size: -
v_call: TRBV30

cdr3_nt: TGCGCCAGCAGAGTAGGAGGGCCCTCAGGGAATGAGCAGTTCTTC
cdr3_aa: CASRVGGPSGNEQFF
j_call: TRBJ2-1
d_call: -
clone_size: -
v_call: TRBV5-1

cdr3_nt: TGCGCCAGCAGTAGGGGCAGGGACTACGAGCAGTACTTC
cdr3_aa: CASSRGRDYEQYF
j_call: TRBJ2-7
d_call: -
clone_size: many
v_call: TRBV5-1

cdr3_nt: TGTGCCAGTAGTATAGCCGGACAGGGTACGGGGGAGCTGTTTTTT
cdr3_aa: CASSIAGQGTGELFF
j_call: TRBJ2-2
d_call: TRBD1
clone_size: once
v_call: TRBV19

cdr3_nt: TGTGCCAGCAGCGCATGGACAGGGGGAGAAAAACTGTTTTTT
cdr3_aa: CASSAWTGGEKLFF
j_call: TRBJ1-4
d_call: TRBD1
clone_size: few
v_call: TRBV7-9

cdr3_nt: TGTGCCAGCAGCAAGAACAGGGGGTACCAAGAGACCCAGTACTTC
cdr3_aa: CASSKNRGYQETQYF
j_call: TRBJ2-5
d_call: TRBD1
clone_size: -
v_call: TRBV7-2